The clone carrying this TCR beta chain occurred a few times. Trimming left V 3 bases short and J 12 bases short, with 9 bases between. The CDR3 spans 11 residues. CDR1 is SNHLY, CDR2 FYNNEI, per germline. This entry belongs to a study of radiotherapy plus CTLA-4 blockade in lung cancer. Assay used: immunoSEQ multiplex PCR; TCRdb lists only in-frame clones, some missing. Of tens of thousands of clones listed, more than 65% are singletons. The origin of this receptor is a human donor with non-small cell lung cancer who had a partial response to radiotherapy plus ipilimumab. The material was peripheral blood, obtained from a patient treated with radiotherapy plus ipilimumab. V is TRBV2 and J is TRBJ2-1, with D possibly being TRBD2 (5 bases). The CDR3 bases are TGTGCCAGCAGTGAGGTGGGGAGGCAGTTCTTC. This sequence encodes CASSEVGRQFF.